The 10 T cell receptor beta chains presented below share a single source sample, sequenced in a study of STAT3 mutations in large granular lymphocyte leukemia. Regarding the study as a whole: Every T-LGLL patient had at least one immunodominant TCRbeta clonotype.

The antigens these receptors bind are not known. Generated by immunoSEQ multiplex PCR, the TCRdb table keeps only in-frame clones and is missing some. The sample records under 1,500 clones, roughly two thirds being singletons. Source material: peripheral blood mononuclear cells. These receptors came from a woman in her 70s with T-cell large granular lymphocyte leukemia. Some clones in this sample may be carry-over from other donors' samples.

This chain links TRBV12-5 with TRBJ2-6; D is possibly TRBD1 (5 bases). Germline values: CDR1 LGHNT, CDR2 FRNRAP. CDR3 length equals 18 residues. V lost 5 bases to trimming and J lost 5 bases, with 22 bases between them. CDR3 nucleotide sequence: TGTGCTAGTGGTAGTCGACGTGCAGGACAAAGTCGGGCCAACGTCCTGACTTTC. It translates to CASGSRRAGQSRANVLTF.

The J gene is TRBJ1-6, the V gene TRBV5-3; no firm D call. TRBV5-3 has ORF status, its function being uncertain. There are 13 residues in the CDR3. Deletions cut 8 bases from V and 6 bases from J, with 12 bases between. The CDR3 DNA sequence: TGTGCCAGCGCCCTGAAGGCTAATTCACCCCTCCACTTT. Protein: CASALKANSPLHF.

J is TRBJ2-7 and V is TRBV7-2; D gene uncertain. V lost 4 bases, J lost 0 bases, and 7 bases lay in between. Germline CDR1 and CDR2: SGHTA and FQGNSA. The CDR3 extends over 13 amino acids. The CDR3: CASSSTVSYEQYF. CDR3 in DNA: TGTGCCAGCAGCTCGACTGTCTCCTACGAGCAGTACTTC.

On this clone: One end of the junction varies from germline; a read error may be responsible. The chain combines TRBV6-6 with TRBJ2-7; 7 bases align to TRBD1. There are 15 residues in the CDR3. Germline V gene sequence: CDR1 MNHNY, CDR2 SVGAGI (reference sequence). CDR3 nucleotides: TGTGCCAGCAGTGACTCCGGGACAGCCTGGTACGAGCAGTACTTC. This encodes CASSDSGTAWYEQYF.

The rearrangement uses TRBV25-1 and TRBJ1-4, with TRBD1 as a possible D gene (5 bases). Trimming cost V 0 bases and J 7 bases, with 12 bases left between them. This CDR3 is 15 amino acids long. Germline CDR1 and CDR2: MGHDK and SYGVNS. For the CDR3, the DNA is TGTGCCAGCAGTGAATATAAGGGGCTGGGTGAAAAACTGTTTTTT. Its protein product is CASSEYKGLGEKLFF.

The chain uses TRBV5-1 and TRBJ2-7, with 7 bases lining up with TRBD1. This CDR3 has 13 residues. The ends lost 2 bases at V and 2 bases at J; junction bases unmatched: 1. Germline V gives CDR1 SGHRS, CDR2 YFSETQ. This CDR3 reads CASSLQGTYEQYF. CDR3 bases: TGCGCCAGCAGCTTACAGGGGACCTACGAGCAGTACTTC.

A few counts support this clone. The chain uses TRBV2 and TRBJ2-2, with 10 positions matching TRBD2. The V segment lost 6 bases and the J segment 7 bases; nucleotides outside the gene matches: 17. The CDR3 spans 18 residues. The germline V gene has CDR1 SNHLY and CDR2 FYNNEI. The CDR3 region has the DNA TGTGCCAGCAGCCTAGAGCGGCCAGCGGGGGGGCGGGGCGGGGAGCTGTTTTTT. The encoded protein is CASSLERPAGGRGGELFF. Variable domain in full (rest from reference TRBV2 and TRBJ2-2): EPEVTQTPSHQVTQMGQEVILRCVPISNHLYFYWYRQILGQKVEFLVSFYNNEISEKSEIFDDQFSVERPDGSNFTLKIRSTKLEDSAMYFCASSLERPAGGRGGELFFGEGSRLTVL.

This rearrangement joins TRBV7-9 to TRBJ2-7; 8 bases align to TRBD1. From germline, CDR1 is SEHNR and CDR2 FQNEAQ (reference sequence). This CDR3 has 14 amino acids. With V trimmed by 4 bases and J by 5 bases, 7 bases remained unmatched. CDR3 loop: CASSSTNRGDEQYF. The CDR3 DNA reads TGTGCCAGCAGCTCCACGAACAGGGGGGACGAGCAGTACTTC.

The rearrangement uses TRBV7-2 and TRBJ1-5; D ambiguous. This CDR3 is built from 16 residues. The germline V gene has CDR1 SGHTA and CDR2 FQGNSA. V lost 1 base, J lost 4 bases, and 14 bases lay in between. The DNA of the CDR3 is TGTGCCAGCAGCTTAGGCCATGGACGGGGAAATCAGCCCCAGCATTTT. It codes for CASSLGHGRGNQPQHF.

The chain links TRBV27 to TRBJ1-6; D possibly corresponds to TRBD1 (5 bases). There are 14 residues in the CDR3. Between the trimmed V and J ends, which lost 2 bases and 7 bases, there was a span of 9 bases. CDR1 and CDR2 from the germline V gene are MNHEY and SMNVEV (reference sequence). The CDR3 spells CASSLIKGNSPLHF. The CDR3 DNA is TGTGCCAGCAGTTTAATCAAGGGGAATTCACCCCTCCACTTT.